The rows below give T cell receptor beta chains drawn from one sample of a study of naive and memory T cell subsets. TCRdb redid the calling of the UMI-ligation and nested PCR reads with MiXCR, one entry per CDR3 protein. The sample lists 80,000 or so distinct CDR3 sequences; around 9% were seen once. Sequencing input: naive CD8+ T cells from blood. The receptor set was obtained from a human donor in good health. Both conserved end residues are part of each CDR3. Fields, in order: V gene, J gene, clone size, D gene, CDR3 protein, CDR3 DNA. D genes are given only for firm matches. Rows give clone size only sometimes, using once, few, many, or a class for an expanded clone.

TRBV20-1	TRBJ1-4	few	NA	CSAQTGLKLFF	TGCAGTGCCCAAACTGGGCTAAAACTGTTTTTT
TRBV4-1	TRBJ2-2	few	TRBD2	CASSQYGLAGNTGELFF	TGCGCCAGCAGCCAGTACGGACTAGCGGGTAACACCGGGGAGCTGTTTTTT
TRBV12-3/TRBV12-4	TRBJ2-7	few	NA	CASSFGPRREQYF	TGTGCCAGCAGTTTCGGGCCACGAAGGGAGCAGTACTTC
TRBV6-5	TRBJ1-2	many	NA	CASSPDSYGYTF	TGTGCCAGCAGTCCCGACAGTTATGGCTACACCTTC
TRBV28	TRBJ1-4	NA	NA	CASTTRADFSEKLFF	TGTGCCAGCACCACCCGGGCGGATTTTAGTGAAAAACTGTTTTTT
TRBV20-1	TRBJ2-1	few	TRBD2	CSATLAGDTYNEQFF	TGCAGTGCTACTCTAGCGGGAGACACCTACAATGAGCAGTTCTTC
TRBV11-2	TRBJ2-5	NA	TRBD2	CASSLGGLAGVGRETQYF	TGTGCCAGCAGCTTAGGGGGACTAGCGGGAGTTGGTCGAGAGACCCAGTACTTC
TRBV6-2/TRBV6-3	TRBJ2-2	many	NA	CASSYSSQGTGELFF	TGTGCCAGCAGTTACTCGAGTCAGGGAACCGGGGAGCTGTTTTTT
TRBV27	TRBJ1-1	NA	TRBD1	CASSNYGQGFPEAFF	TGTGCCAGCAGTAACTACGGACAGGGGTTTCCTGAAGCTTTCTTT
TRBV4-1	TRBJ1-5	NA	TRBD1	CASSQAGQGNQPQHF	TGCGCCAGCAGCCAAGCCGGACAGGGTAATCAGCCCCAGCATTTT
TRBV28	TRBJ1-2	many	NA	CASSYKVKTYGYTF	TGTGCCAGCAGTTACAAGGTGAAAACGTATGGCTACACCTTC
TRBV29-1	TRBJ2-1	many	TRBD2	CSDMRENEQFF	TGCAGCGACATGCGGGAGAATGAGCAGTTCTTC
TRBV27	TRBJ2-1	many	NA	CASSPIGGGYSYNEQFF	TGTGCCAGCAGCCCCATAGGGGGAGGGTACTCCTACAATGAGCAGTTCTTC
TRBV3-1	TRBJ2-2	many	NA	CASNLGRTANTGELFF	TGTGCCAGCAACCTGGGGCGGACGGCGAACACCGGGGAGCTGTTTTTT
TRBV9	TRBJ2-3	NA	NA	CASSVGPDTQYF	TGTGCCAGCAGCGTAGGTCCAGATACGCAGTATTTT
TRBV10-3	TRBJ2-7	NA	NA	CAISDRNGTYEQYF	TGTGCCATCAGTGATCGGAACGGGACCTACGAGCAGTACTTC
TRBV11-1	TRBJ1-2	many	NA	CASSLSTTSSGYTF	TGTGCCAGCAGCTTATCTACCACAAGTTCTGGCTACACCTTC
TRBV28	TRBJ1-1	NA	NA	CASQLTDSLNTEAFF	TGTGCCAGCCAACTGACGGACAGCTTGAACACTGAAGCTTTCTTT
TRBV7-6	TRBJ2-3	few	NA	CASSSAAQDGGPRRDTQYF	TGTGCCAGCAGCTCCGCTGCCCAGGACGGCGGTCCGAGACGGGATACGCAGTATTTT
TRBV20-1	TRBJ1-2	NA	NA	CSVPPGGGYGYTF	TGCAGTGTCCCCCCCGGGGGCGGCTATGGCTACACCTTC
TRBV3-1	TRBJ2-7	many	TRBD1	CASSQLDRGNYEQYF	TGTGCCAGCAGCCAACTGGACAGGGGCAACTACGAGCAGTACTTC
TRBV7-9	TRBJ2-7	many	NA	CASSADAYEQYF	TGTGCCAGCAGCGCAGACGCCTACGAGCAGTACTTC
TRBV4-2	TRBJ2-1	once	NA	CASSQDPAGSFYNEQFF	TGTGCCAGCAGCCAAGATCCTGCGGGTTCTTTCTACAATGAGCAGTTCTTC
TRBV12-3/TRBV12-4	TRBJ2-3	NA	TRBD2	CASSLVAGGPDTQYF	TGTGCCAGCAGTTTAGTGGCGGGAGGGCCAGATACGCAGTATTTT
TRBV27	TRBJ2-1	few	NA	CASSPTGGYEQFF	TGTGCCAGCAGTCCGACGGGCGGCTATGAGCAGTTCTTC
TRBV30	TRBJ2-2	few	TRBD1	CACQQGVSSATGELFF	TGTGCCTGTCAACAGGGGGTTTCGTCGGCCACCGGGGAGCTGTTTTTT
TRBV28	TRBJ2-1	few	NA	CASSLGGLYNEQFF	TGTGCCAGCAGTTTAGGGGGACTTTACAATGAGCAGTTCTTC
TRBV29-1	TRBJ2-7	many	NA	CSAQGPDYEQYF	TGCAGCGCCCAGGGCCCAGACTACGAGCAGTACTTC
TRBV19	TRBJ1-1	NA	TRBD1	CASSISGTGVATEAFF	TGTGCCAGTAGTATATCCGGGACAGGGGTGGCCACTGAAGCTTTCTTT
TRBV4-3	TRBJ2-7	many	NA	CASSQGPPGQYEQYF	TGCGCCAGCAGCCAAGGTCCCCCCGGACAGTACGAGCAGTACTTC
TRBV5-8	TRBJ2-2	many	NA	CASSSTHFGQPNRYTGELFF	TGTGCCAGCAGCTCTACCCACTTCGGCCAGCCCAATCGATACACCGGGGAGCTGTTTTTT
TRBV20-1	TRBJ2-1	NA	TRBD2	CSARDKLAGAAYEQFF	TGCAGTGCTAGAGATAAACTAGCGGGAGCTGCCTATGAGCAGTTCTTC
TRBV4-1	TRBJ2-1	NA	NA	CASSQGRLAPDEQFF	TGCGCCAGCAGCCAAGGGCGGCTAGCCCCGGATGAGCAGTTCTTC
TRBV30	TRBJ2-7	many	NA	CAWSVSSRAYEQYF	TGTGCCTGGAGTGTATCGTCTCGGGCCTACGAGCAGTACTTC
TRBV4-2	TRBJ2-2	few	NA	CASSQKGVGELFF	TGTGCCAGCAGCCAGAAGGGTGTCGGGGAGCTGTTTTTT
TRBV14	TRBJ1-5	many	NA	CASSQLNQPQHF	TGTGCCAGCAGCCAACTGAATCAGCCCCAGCATTTT
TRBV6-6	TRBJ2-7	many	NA	CASSKGRGSYEQYF	TGTGCCAGCAGTAAAGGCAGGGGAAGCTACGAGCAGTACTTC
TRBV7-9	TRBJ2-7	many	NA	CASSLVAGEQYF	TGTGCCAGCAGCTTAGTAGCTGGGGAGCAGTACTTC
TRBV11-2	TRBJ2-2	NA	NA	CASSLGLTGELFF	TGTGCCAGCAGCTTAGGGCTGACCGGGGAGCTGTTTTTT
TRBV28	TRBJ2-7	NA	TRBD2	CASSSALNSGRGQYF	TGTGCCAGCAGTTCAGCCCTTAATAGCGGGAGAGGGCAGTACTTC
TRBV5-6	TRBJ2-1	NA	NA	CASSLEGYEQFF	TGTGCCAGCAGCTTGGAGGGGTATGAGCAGTTCTTC